A single sample is the source of the 13 T cell receptor beta chains below, sequenced in a study of blood T cell repertoires in COVID-19. TCRdb's copy holds only in-frame clones and misses some; the assay was immunoSEQ multiplex PCR. The table shows approximately 80,000 clones, with about 83% occurring only once. The specimen sequenced was peripheral blood. The receptor source for this set is a woman in her sixties or seventies with acute or convalescent COVID-19.

This chain connects TRBV9 to TRBJ1-5; tentative D call: TRBD1 (5 bases). Germline CDR1 is SGDLS and CDR2 is YYNGEE. The CDR3 consists of 13 residues. Between the trimmed V and J ends, which lost 5 bases and 0 bases, there was a span of 6 bases. This CDR3 reads CASSRGSNQPQHF. As DNA, the CDR3 is TGTGCCAGCAGTAGGGGTAGCAATCAGCCCCAGCATTTT.

The chain has TRBV20-1 and TRBJ2-7, with 7 bases lining up with TRBD1. CDR1 DFQATT and CDR2 SNEGSKA come from the germline V gene (reference sequence). J was trimmed by 4 bases and V by 6 bases; bases with no gene match: 12. The CDR3 runs 14 residues. The CDR3 DNA reads as TGCAGTGCCAGTACCGGGACAGCCTTTTACGAGCAGTACTTC. Its translation: CSASTGTAFYEQYF.

This chain links TRBV27 with TRBJ1-5, with D perhaps TRBD1 (6 bases). Between the trimmed V and J ends, which lost 6 bases and 2 bases, there was a span of 14 bases. The CDR3 loop spans 15 amino acids. Germline CDR1 MNHEY, CDR2 SMNVEV (reference sequence). As DNA, the CDR3 is TGTGCCAGCAGCCTGACAGGTTCGGGCAATCAGCCCCAGCATTTT. It encodes CASSLTGSGNQPQHF.

The chain has TRBV7-2 and TRBJ2-1; TRBD1 matches 9 bases. V shed 3 bases and J 3 bases; nucleotides not matched to a gene: 6. The CDR3 has 16 residues. In germline, CDR1 is SGHTA, CDR2 FQGNSA. The CDR3 protein is CASSFKKTGGYNEQFF. CDR3 nucleotides: TGTGCCAGCAGCTTCAAGAAGACAGGGGGCTACAATGAGCAGTTCTTC.

The gene calls are TRBV25-1 and TRBJ2-2, with 7 bases matching TRBD2. Germline CDR1 reads MGHDK; CDR2 reads SYGVNS. The junction had 12 bases not matched to a gene; V was cut back by 5 bases and J by 3 bases. This CDR3 has 17 residues. The CDR3 is CASSSASGGGDTGELFF. CDR3 nucleotides: TGTGCCAGCAGTTCTGCTTCGGGGGGAGGTGACACCGGGGAGCTGTTTTTT.

This rearrangement joins TRBV2 to TRBJ2-1; possible D gene TRBD1, 6 bases. Trimming cost V 7 bases and J 8 bases, with 9 bases left between them. This CDR3 spans 11 amino acids. Germline CDR1 is SNHLY and CDR2 is FYNNEI. The CDR3 sequence is CASNRDYEQFF. The CDR3 region has the DNA TGTGCCAGCAACAGGGATTATGAGCAGTTCTTC.

The rearrangement links TRBV6-5 to TRBJ1-4, with D hard to call. V lost 2 bases to trimming and J lost 5 bases, with 9 bases between them. This CDR3 comprises 14 residues. Germline lookup yields CDR1 MNHEY and CDR2 SVGAGI. The CDR3 reads CASSYGPGNEKLFF. The CDR3 DNA follows: TGTGCCAGCAGTTACGGGCCGGGGAATGAAAAACTGTTTTTT.

The V call is TRBV13, the J call TRBJ2-7; D is possibly TRBD1 (5 bases). Germline lookup yields CDR1 PRHDT and CDR2 FYEKMQ (reference sequence). This CDR3 has 15 amino acids. Trimming took 2 bases from V and 2 from J, leaving 13 bases between them. In DNA form, the CDR3 reads TGTGCCAGCAGCTTAACAGGTGACCGTCCCTACGAGCAGTACTTC. As protein: CASSLTGDRPYEQYF.

CDR3 in amino acids: CASSGGTVKNIQYF. CDR3 DNA: TGTGCCAGCAGCGGCGGGACTGTCAAAAACATTCAGTACTTC. V usage is TRBV9 and J usage is TRBJ2-4; TRBD2 is a possible D gene (6 bases). The V gene's germline CDR1 is SGDLS and CDR2 YYNGEE. The CDR3 consists of 14 residues. Trimming pared 3 bases from V and 3 bases from J, leaving 10 bases between.

This clone was recorded a few times. Other DNA sequences in this sample translate to the same CDR3. The chain joins TRBV19 to TRBJ1-2; D perhaps matches TRBD1 (6 bases). This CDR3 is 13 amino acids long. V was shortened by 10 bases and J by 7 bases, with 19 bases between the two germline ends. In germline, CDR1 is LNHDA, CDR2 SQIVND (reference sequence). The CDR3 DNA sequence: TGTGCCATAAGAAGAGGGGGGGCGGGTGGCTACACCTTC. Amino acids: CAIRRGGAGGYTF.

This sequence joins TRBV7-9 and TRBJ1-2; TRBD1 aligns across 8 bases. The CDR3 is 15 residues long. Trimming cost V 3 bases and J 6 bases; bases outside gene matches: 9. Germline CDR1 is SEHNR and CDR2 is FQNEAQ (reference sequence). Here the CDR3 reads CASSFSAAGQDGYTF. The DNA of the CDR3 is TGTGCCAGCAGCTTCTCAGCGGCGGGACAGGATGGCTACACCTTC.

V is TRBV5-5 and J is TRBJ2-1; 7 bases align to TRBD2. CDR1 is SGHKS and CDR2 is YYEKEE in the germline V gene (reference sequence). Trimming cost V 4 bases and J 0 bases; bases outside gene matches: 4. There are 15 residues in the CDR3. This chain's CDR3 is CASSRAGSSYNEQFF. CDR3 sequence (DNA): TGTGCCAGCAGCCGAGCGGGGAGCTCCTACAATGAGCAGTTCTTC. Combining the CDR3 with reference TRBV5-5 and TRBJ2-1 gives the whole variable domain DAGVTQSPTHLIKTRGQQVTLRCSPISGHKSVSWYQQVLGQGPQFIFQYYEKEERGRGNFPDRFSARQFPNYSSELNVNALLLGDSALYLCASSRAGSSYNEQFFGPGTRLTVL.

This sequence joins TRBV29-1 and TRBJ1-1; 9 positions agree with TRBD1. CDR1 SQVTM and CDR2 ANQGSEA come from the germline V gene. The trim removed 5 bases at V and 7 bases at J, leaving 8 bases unmatched. This CDR3 is 13 amino acids long. CDR3 sequence: CSVPRDRVNEAFF. Here the CDR3 DNA reads TGCAGCGTTCCCCGGGACAGGGTTAATGAAGCTTTCTTT.